These 23 T cell receptor beta chains came from one sample sequenced in a study of Ad26.COV2.S vaccination and SARS-CoV-2 variants. The table came from immunoSEQ multiplex PCR; TCRdb's copy has only in-frame clones and leaves some out. The sample has around 170,000 clones, 87% seen once. This sample comprised peripheral blood, obtained after recovery from COVID-19. The receptors derive from a human donor who had recovered from COVID-19.

There are a few counts of this clone. DNA for the CDR3: TGCGCCAGCAGCAGTACCCTAGGGACAGGGGGGTACGAGCAGTACTTC. Protein: CASSSTLGTGGYEQYF. The V gene is TRBV5-1, the J gene TRBJ2-7, with 11 bases aligning to TRBD1. CDR1 and CDR2 (germline): SGHRS, YFSETQ. With 4 bases clipped from V and 4 bases from J, the junction kept 10 bases outside the gene matches. The CDR3 runs to 16 residues.

The chain is built from TRBV7-8 and TRBJ2-6; D gene ambiguous. This CDR3 comprises 18 residues. Looked up from germline, CDR1 is SGHVS and CDR2 is FQNEAQ. V shed 0 bases and J shed 0 bases, with 12 bases lying between them. CDR3 region: CASSLAGAGSSGANVLTF. DNA of the CDR3: TGTGCCAGCAGCTTAGCAGGCGCAGGCAGCTCTGGGGCCAACGTCCTGACTTTC. The whole variable domain, remainder taken from reference TRBV7-8 and TRBJ2-6, is GAGVSQSPRYKVAKRGQDVALRCDPISGHVSLFWYQQALGQGPEFLTYFQNEAQLDKSGLPSDRFFAERPEGSVSTLKIQRTQQEDSAVYLCASSLAGAGSSGANVLTFGAGSRLTVL.

The CDR3 sequence: CASTFEYFSGNTIYF. CDR3 coding DNA: TGTGCCAGCACCTTTGAGTACTTCTCTGGAAACACCATATATTTT. This chain connects TRBV7-8 to TRBJ1-3; D is undetermined. The CDR3 has 15 residues. Germline CDR1 and CDR2: SGHVS and FQNEAQ. V lost 7 bases and J 0 bases, leaving 13 bases between the germline ends.

The chain employs TRBV7-9 and TRBJ2-7; tentative D call: TRBD2 (6 bases). V was shortened by 1 base and J by 2 bases, with 15 bases between the two germline ends. This CDR3 is built from 16 residues. CDR1 and CDR2 (germline): SEHNR, FQNEAQ (reference sequence). CDR3 loop: CASSLVGGAAAYEQYF. CDR3 DNA sequence: TGTGCCAGCAGCTTAGTAGGCGGGGCGGCTGCCTACGAGCAGTACTTC.

This rearrangement joins TRBV5-1 to TRBJ1-2, with TRBD1 matching 10 bases. Germline CDR1 SGHRS, CDR2 YFSETQ. CDR3 length: 15 residues. V lost 2 bases to trimming and J lost 6 bases; unmatched junction nucleotides: 7. CDR3 DNA: TGCGCCAGCAGCTTAGTGGGGGGACAGGGGAATGGCTACACCTTC. Translation gives CASSLVGGQGNGYTF.

V is TRBV2 and J is TRBJ1-1, with D possibly TRBD1 on 6 matching bases. CDR3 length: 14 residues. Per germline, CDR1 SNHLY and CDR2 FYNNEI. V shed 7 bases and J shed 0 bases, with 12 bases lying between them. The CDR3 nucleotides read TGTGCCAGCAAGGGGGGCCGGATGAACACTGAAGCTTTCTTT. Its protein product is CASKGGRMNTEAFF.

The J gene is TRBJ2-1, the V gene TRBV27; D unresolved. Looked up from germline, CDR1 is MNHEY and CDR2 is SMNVEV (reference sequence). The V gene lost 2 bases and the J gene lost 6 bases, with 17 bases spanning the gap. The CDR3 loop spans 16 amino acids. The CDR3 nucleotides read TGTGCCAGCAGTTTAATTACTTTCTCTTCAACCAATGAGCAGTTCTTC. This codes for CASSLITFSSTNEQFF.

The chain recombines TRBV10-2 with TRBJ1-2; D call uncertain. Trimming pared 8 bases from V and 10 bases from J, leaving 23 bases between. The CDR3 extends over 14 amino acids. CDR1 and CDR2 (germline): WSHSY, SAAADI. The DNA for the CDR3 is TGCGCCAGCTCCCCTTCAGTAACCGTTATTGACTACACCTTC. Translation: CASSPSVTVIDYTF.

The V gene is TRBV7-9, the J gene TRBJ1-3; no clear D gene. The V gene's germline CDR1 is SEHNR and CDR2 FQNEAQ (reference sequence). The CDR3 has 15 amino acids. Trimming took off 5 bases at V and 3 bases at J, with 14 bases between the two ends. CDR3 DNA: TGTGCCAGCAGCGCCGGGCATCCCTATGGAAACACCATATATTTT. This encodes CASSAGHPYGNTIYF.

The chain joins TRBV7-3 to TRBJ2-1; no firm D call. Trimming shortened V by 3 bases and J by 4 bases, and 7 bases separated the two germline ends. From germline, CDR1 is SGHTA and CDR2 FQGTGA. The CDR3 has 13 amino acids. The CDR3 bases are TGTGCCAGCAGCTTGGCTCCGTACAATGAGCAGTTCTTC. It specifies CASSLAPYNEQFF.

In this sample, this clone turned up a few times. The rearrangement links TRBV7-9 to TRBJ1-1, with D maybe TRBD1 (6 bases). The CDR3 length is 12 residues. Germline V gives CDR1 SEHNR, CDR2 FQNEAQ (reference sequence). V shed 5 bases and J shed 5 bases, with 9 bases lying between them. The CDR3 bases are TGTGCCAGCAGCCGGACAGCGACTGAAGCTTTCTTT. Encoded protein: CASSRTATEAFF.

The chain links TRBV9 to TRBJ2-5; 9 bases fit TRBD2. Germline loops: CDR1 SGDLS, CDR2 YYNGEE. Germline trimming cut 3 bases from V and 0 bases from J; bases unmatched to any gene: 15. The length of the CDR3 is 19 residues. The DNA for the CDR3 is TGTGCCAGCAGCGCCGACCCGCTCCTAGCGGGGAGGTACCAAGAGACCCAGTACTTC. Translated, it gives CASSADPLLAGRYQETQYF.

The rearrangement joins TRBV19 to TRBJ2-1; D is perhaps TRBD2 (5 bases). The CDR3 runs to 14 residues. Per germline, CDR1 LNHDA and CDR2 SQIVND (reference sequence). Deletions cut 10 bases from V and 4 bases from J, with 17 bases between. CDR3 nucleotides: TGTGCCACCCTCCGCCCCGGACTGTACAATGAGCAGTTCTTC. Encoded protein: CATLRPGLYNEQFF. Variable domain in full (rest from reference TRBV19 and TRBJ2-1): DGGITQSPKYLFRKEGQNVTLSCEQNLNHDAMYWYRQDPGQGLRLIYYSQIVNDFQKGDIAEGYSVSREKKESFPLTVTSAQKNPTAFYLCATLRPGLYNEQFFGPGTRLTVL.

V gene TRBV7-9 combines with J gene TRBJ1-2; 11 bases are shared with TRBD1. This CDR3 has 15 residues. Germline CDR1 SEHNR, CDR2 FQNEAQ (reference sequence). Germline trimming cut 5 bases from V and 3 bases from J; bases unmatched to any gene: 5. The DNA for the CDR3 is TGTGCCAGCAGCGTCGGACAGGGGGCGCACTATGGCTACACCTTC. This encodes CASSVGQGAHYGYTF.

The rearrangement uses TRBV30 and TRBJ1-2; 8 positions match TRBD1. J was trimmed by 5 bases and V by 0 bases; bases with no gene match: 8. The CDR3 covers 15 residues. Germline V gene data show CDR1 as GTSNPN and CDR2 as SVGIG (reference sequence). Here the CDR3 DNA reads TGTGCCTGGAGTGTACCAGGGGGCGCAGAGTATGGCTACACCTTC. Translated: CAWSVPGGAEYGYTF.

This clone was recorded a few times. J is TRBJ2-1 and V is TRBV2; D uncertain. The CDR3 covers 15 residues. The V and J ends lost 4 bases and 0 bases respectively, with 10 bases between them. Germline values: CDR1 SNHLY, CDR2 FYNNEI. The CDR3, as DNA: TGTGCCAGCAGTGTGGGCCGGAGCTCCTACAATGAGCAGTTCTTC. Amino acid sequence: CASSVGRSSYNEQFF.

The V call is TRBV5-4, the J call TRBJ1-2; perhaps TRBD1 as D (5 bases). CDR1 SGHNT and CDR2 YYREEE come from the germline V gene (reference sequence). The CDR3 has 14 residues. The ends were cut back, 8 bases at V and 14 bases at J, with 28 bases in the middle. This CDR3 is CASTDLVNRGSSTF. The CDR3 DNA is TGTGCCAGTACAGACCTGGTGAATCGGGGGTCTTCGACCTTC.

The chain carries TRBV2 and TRBJ2-7, with D possibly called TRBD1 or TRBD2 (5 bases each). Germline-derived CDR1 and CDR2 are SNHLY and FYNNEI. V shed 6 bases and J shed 2 bases, with 11 bases lying between them. The length of the CDR3 is 13 residues. DNA for the CDR3: TGTGCCAGCAGCGGGGACGTAGCCTACGAGCAGTACTTC. It specifies CASSGDVAYEQYF. Combining the CDR3 with reference TRBV2 and TRBJ2-7 gives the whole variable domain EPEVTQTPSHQVTQMGQEVILRCVPISNHLYFYWYRQILGQKVEFLVSFYNNEISEKSEIFDDQFSVERPDGSNFTLKIRSTKLEDSAMYFCASSGDVAYEQYFGPGTRLTVT.

The rearrangement joins TRBV28 to TRBJ1-4; D may be TRBD1 (6 bases). Germline CDR1 reads MDHEN; CDR2 reads SYDVKM. The length of the CDR3 is 15 residues. The germline V and J ends were trimmed by 5 bases and 7 bases, with 17 bases remaining between them. The CDR3 region is CASSPPGGRLEKLFF. For the CDR3, the DNA is TGTGCCAGCAGTCCTCCGGGGGGCCGACTTGAAAAACTGTTTTTT.

Only a few counts were recorded for this clone. The rearrangement joins TRBV15 to TRBJ1-5; no reliable D call. The CDR3 sequence is 14 residues long. Germline CDR1 reads LNHNV; CDR2 reads YYDKDF (reference sequence). Between the trimmed V and J ends, which lost 0 bases and 6 bases, there was a span of 9 bases. Here the CDR3 DNA reads TGTGCCACCAGCAGAGATGCAGGCGTTCAGCCCCAGCATTTT. Translated: CATSRDAGVQPQHF.

This sequence joins TRBV7-8 and TRBJ2-5, with D possibly matching TRBD1 (5 bases). V lost 6 bases, J lost 2 bases, and 16 bases lay in between. This CDR3 spans 15 amino acids. From germline, CDR1 is SGHVS and CDR2 FQNEAQ. The CDR3 region has the DNA TGTGCCAGCAGACCCTTCCAGGGCCTACAAGAGACCCAGTACTTC. Translation: CASRPFQGLQETQYF.

The rearrangement joins TRBV6-5 to TRBJ1-5, with no clear D. The CDR3 covers 14 residues. Germline values: CDR1 MNHEY, CDR2 SVGAGI. With 5 bases removed from V and 5 bases from J, the gap between germline ends came to 13 bases. CDR3 region: CASSPHSGDQPQHF. The DNA for the CDR3 is TGTGCCAGCAGTCCCCACTCAGGAGATCAGCCCCAGCATTTT.

The rearrangement links TRBV7-2 to TRBJ2-2; D unresolved. Trimming cost V 6 bases and J 4 bases, with 15 bases left between them. CDR1 and CDR2 (germline): SGHTA, FQGNSA. The CDR3 is made up of 15 amino acids. The CDR3 sequence is CASRPGRVATGELFF. CDR3 nucleotides: TGTGCCAGCAGGCCTGGTCGGGTCGCCACCGGGGAGCTGTTTTTT.